The clone carrying this T cell receptor beta chain was observed a handful of times. This sample was included in a study of T cells in Graves' hyperthyroidism and ophthalmopathy. CDR3 length equals 14 residues. V was trimmed by 3 bases and J by 0 bases, leaving 8 bases between them. The germline V gene has CDR1 WNHNN and CDR2 SYGVQD (reference sequence). Ophthalmopathy cases scored 3 or more on the Clinical Activity Score and 4 or more on NOSPECS grade, with duration below 3 months. Patients were excluded for uncontrolled infection, other autoimmune disease, pregnancy or lactation. The diagnoses drew upon clinical symptoms, serum thyroxine and TRAb, thyroid ultrasound and orbital computed tomography. TCR beta CDR3 regions were amplified from RNA. The TCR CDR3 first-round RT-PCR relied on the HTBI primer set. MiXCR was run by TCRdb on the multiplex PCR reads, yielding one entry per CDR3 protein. The sample includes roughly 640,000 distinct CDR3 sequences, approximately 15% of them seen just once.

What was sequenced was blood. The sequence came from a woman between 40 and 55 years old with Graves' ophthalmopathy. This chain joins TRBV10-1 and TRBJ2-5; D may match TRBD1 or TRBD2 (5 bases each). The CDR3 is CASSDEGYQETQYF. The CDR3 coding sequence is TGCGCCAGCAGTGATGAGGGGTACCAAGAGACCCAGTACTTC.